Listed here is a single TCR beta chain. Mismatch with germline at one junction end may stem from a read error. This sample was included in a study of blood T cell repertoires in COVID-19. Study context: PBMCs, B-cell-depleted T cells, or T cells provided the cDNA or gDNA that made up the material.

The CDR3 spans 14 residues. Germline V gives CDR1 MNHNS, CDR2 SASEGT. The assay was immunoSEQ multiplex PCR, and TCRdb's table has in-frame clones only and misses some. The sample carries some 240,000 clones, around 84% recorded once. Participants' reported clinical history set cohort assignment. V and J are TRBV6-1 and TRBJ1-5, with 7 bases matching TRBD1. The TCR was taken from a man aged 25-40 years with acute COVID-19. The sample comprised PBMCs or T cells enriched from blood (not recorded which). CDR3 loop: CASSEGGLSQPQHF. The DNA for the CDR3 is TGTGCCAGCAGCGAAGGGGGCCTGTCTCAGCCCCAGCATTTT.